This T cell receptor beta chain originates from a study of identical twins. Unique molecular identifiers were present on cDNA, and template switching added a universal primer site. TCRdb ran MiXCR on the 5' RACE reads and lists one entry per CDR3 protein. The sample contains around 1.7 million distinct CDR3 sequences, less than 40% of which appear only once. The CDR3 has 15 amino acids. Germline V gene data show CDR1 as SEHNR and CDR2 as FQNEAQ (reference sequence). V dropped 3 bases and J dropped 1 base, with 9 bases sitting between them. Regarding the study as a whole: Insertion counts were lower in abundant cord blood beta clonotypes, a trend that memory repertoires did not show.

Points on this clonotype: Antigen unknown.

Sequenced sample: cord blood. The chain has TRBV7-9 and TRBJ2-2; tentative D call: TRBD1 (6 bases). The sequence came from a newborn girl in good health. CDR3 loop: CASSFGQRNTGELFF. The DNA of the CDR3 is TGTGCCAGCAGCTTCGGACAGAGGAACACCGGGGAGCTGTTTTTT.